This entry lists 16 T cell receptor beta chains sequenced from one sample in a study of blood T cell repertoires in COVID-19 (dated by TCRdb to 2020 to 2022). Preparation of the library involved the immunoSEQ multiplex PCR assay. The table comes from immuneACCESS by way of TCRdb, which keeps in-frame sequences with V and J called. Part of the clones is missing from these tables; in studies checked, under half for an unresolved V gene and the rest for unknown reasons. Within this sample are some 200,000 clones, with roughly four fifths of them counted one time only. The ten largest clones capture approximately 12% of the sample. Sequenced sample: PBMCs or T cells enriched from blood (not recorded which). Source of these receptors: a middle-aged man who had recovered from COVID-19.

The chain employs TRBV6-5 and TRBJ2-1; 7 nucleotides match TRBD2. The CDR3 loop spans 15 amino acids. Trimming took 6 bases from V and 3 from J; bases not matched to a gene: 8. Germline CDR1 is MNHEY and CDR2 is SVGAGI. The CDR3 bases are TGTGCCAGCAGGGCTGGCGGCGGGAGCTACAATGAGCAGTTCTTC. Translating gives CASRAGGGSYNEQFF.

The V gene is TRBV7-6, the J gene TRBJ2-1; 8 nucleotides align to TRBD1. V was clipped by 4 bases and J by 6 bases; unmatched bases: 5. CDR1 and CDR2 (germline): SGHVS, FNYEAQ. This CDR3 comprises 14 residues. CDR3 loop: CASSWWTGSNEQFF. In DNA, the CDR3 is TGTGCCAGCAGCTGGTGGACAGGGTCCAATGAGCAGTTCTTC.

The chain uses TRBV6-5 and TRBJ1-5, with D maybe TRBD1 (6 bases). The germline V and J ends were trimmed by 3 bases and 7 bases, with 16 bases remaining between them. Germline V CDR1 and CDR2: MNHEY, SVGAGI. CDR3 length: 15 residues. The CDR3 region has the DNA TGTGCCAGCAGTTATCCGCAGGCAAGGGGGCAGCCCCAGCATTTT. Its translation is CASSYPQARGQPQHF.

The V call is TRBV2, the J call TRBJ2-7; D uncertain. Germline values: CDR1 SNHLY, CDR2 FYNNEI. Trimming pared 7 bases from V and 5 bases from J, leaving 18 bases between. The CDR3 sequence is 14 residues long. The CDR3 DNA follows: TGTGCCAGCACCTTTGTCGAGGAGTTCAACGAGCAGTACTTC. Translation gives CASTFVEEFNEQYF.

This chain links TRBV5-1 with TRBJ1-2; maybe TRBD1 (6 bases). Trimming took off 0 bases at V and 4 bases at J, with 10 bases between the two ends. This CDR3 has 14 amino acids. Germline V gene lookup returns CDR1 SGHRS and CDR2 YFSETQ. The CDR3: CASSLATDSYGYTF. Here the CDR3 DNA reads TGCGCCAGCAGCTTGGCTACGGACAGCTATGGCTACACCTTC.

This clone appeared a few times. This chain joins TRBV7-9 and TRBJ1-1; 9 nucleotides line up with TRBD1. Germline V gives CDR1 SEHNR, CDR2 FQNEAQ (reference sequence). Losses at the gene ends were 4 bases for V and 4 bases for J; bases not matched to a gene: 4. The CDR3 extends over 14 amino acids. This chain's CDR3 is CASSSQTGGTEAFF. Here the CDR3 DNA reads TGTGCCAGCAGCTCTCAGACAGGGGGCACTGAAGCTTTCTTT. Variable domain in full (rest from reference TRBV7-9 and TRBJ1-1): DTGVSQNPRHKITKRGQNVTFRCDPISEHNRLYWYRQTLGQGPEFLTYFQNEAQLEKSRLLSDRFSAERPKGSFSTLEIQRTEQGDSAMYLCASSSQTGGTEAFFGQGTRLTVV.

The count of this clone is one. V usage is TRBV12-3 or TRBV12-4 and J usage is TRBJ2-5; a possible D gene is TRBD1 (5 bases). V was shortened by 6 bases and J by 5 bases, with 13 bases between the two germline ends. CDR3 length: 13 amino acids. CDR3 sequence reads: CASRPQGRETQYF. In nucleotides, the CDR3 is TGTGCCAGCAGACCGCAGGGTCGGGAGACCCAGTACTTC.

This chain uses TRBV6-5 with TRBJ1-1; D remains ambiguous. Trimming removed 0 bases at V and 4 bases at J, with 12 bases between. The CDR3 contains 15 residues. In germline, CDR1 is MNHEY, CDR2 SVGAGI. CDR3 amino acids: CASSYSPGLVTEAFF. As DNA, the CDR3 is TGTGCCAGCAGTTACTCCCCAGGCCTGGTCACTGAAGCTTTCTTT.

The chain combines TRBV5-1 with TRBJ1-5; D uncertain. CDR3 length: 13 amino acids. Germline CDR1 is SGHRS and CDR2 is YFSETQ. The V end was cut by 0 bases, the J end by 8 bases, with 9 bases between. DNA of the CDR3: TGCGCCAGCAGCTTGGCCGGGGAAGAGCCCCAGCATTTT. Amino acids: CASSLAGEEPQHF. Using reference TRBV5-1 and TRBJ1-5 for the parts outside the CDR3, the full variable domain is KAGVTQTPRYLIKTRGQQVTLSCSPISGHRSVSWYQQTPGQGLQFLFEYFSETQRNKGNFPGRFSGRQFSNSRSEMNVSTLELGDSALYLCASSLAGEEPQHFGDGTRLSIL.

The chain uses TRBV7-8 and TRBJ1-5; D gene ambiguous. V was clipped by 1 base and J by 1 base, with 17 bases between them. The CDR3 length is 18 residues. Looked up from germline, CDR1 is SGHVS and CDR2 is FQNEAQ. The CDR3 sequence is CASSLDSRGRESNQPQHF. In DNA form, the CDR3 reads TGTGCCAGCAGCTTAGATTCGCGAGGGAGGGAGAGCAATCAGCCCCAGCATTTT.

CDR3 loop: CASSLGASGGDTQYF. CDR3 sequence (DNA): TGTGCCAGCAGCTTGGGGGCTAGCGGAGGAGATACGCAGTATTTT. The chain employs TRBV5-8 and TRBJ2-3; 7 bases are shared with TRBD2. The CDR3 is 15 amino acids. V lost 0 bases to trimming and J lost 5 bases; unmatched junction nucleotides: 6. Germline CDR1 and CDR2: SGHTS and YDEGEE. The full variable domain, completed using reference TRBV5-8 and TRBJ2-3, is EAGVTQSPTHLIKTRGQQATLRCSPISGHTSVYWYQQALGLGLQFLLWYDEGEERNRGNFPPRFSGRQFPNYSSELNVNALELEDSALYLCASSLGASGGDTQYFGPGTRLTVL.

V and J are TRBV7-9 and TRBJ1-2, with 12 bases fitting TRBD1. The CDR3 extends over 15 amino acids. Germline V gene sequence: CDR1 SEHNR, CDR2 FQNEAQ (reference sequence). With V trimmed by 5 bases and J by 8 bases, 9 bases remained unmatched. The CDR3 DNA reads as TGTGCCAGCAGCCATCCGGGACAGGGGGCGGGAGGCTACACCTTC. It is translated as CASSHPGQGAGGYTF. The variable domain in full, with the rest retrieved from reference TRBV7-9 and TRBJ1-2, is DTGVSQNPRHKITKRGQNVTFRCDPISEHNRLYWYRQTLGQGPEFLTYFQNEAQLEKSRLLSDRFSAERPKGSFSTLEIQRTEQGDSAMYLCASSHPGQGAGGYTFGSGTRLTVV.

V gene TRBV18 combines with J gene TRBJ2-3; D is possibly TRBD2 (6 bases). Germline V gives CDR1 KGHSH, CDR2 LQKENI. Trimming took off 0 bases at V and 1 base at J, with 8 bases between the two ends. The length of the CDR3 is 15 residues. The CDR3, as DNA: TGTGCCAGCTCACCACCCGGGGGAGGCACAGATACGCAGTATTTT. This sequence encodes CASSPPGGGTDTQYF.

The chain uses TRBV4-3 and TRBJ2-1; the match to TRBD2 covers 14 bases. V shed 0 bases, J shed 6 bases, and the junction held 10 bases outside the gene matches. This CDR3 comprises 19 residues. The germline V gene has CDR1 LGHNA and CDR2 YSLEER. The CDR3 loop reads CASSQDIFPTSGRANEQFF. The DNA of the CDR3 is TGCGCCAGCAGCCAAGATATCTTCCCGACTAGCGGGAGGGCCAATGAGCAGTTCTTC.

CDR3 sequence reads: CASSFGQDTGELFF. The CDR3 DNA reads as TGTGCCAGCAGCTTTGGACAGGACACCGGGGAGCTGTTTTTT. The chain uses TRBV11-3 and TRBJ2-2, with 7 bases fitting TRBD1. From germline, CDR1 is SGHNT and CDR2 YENEEA. The CDR3 loop spans 14 amino acids. V was clipped by 3 bases and J by 3 bases; unmatched bases: 1.

The chain carries TRBV19 and TRBJ2-7; 7 bases are shared with TRBD1. J was trimmed by 4 bases and V by 10 bases; bases with no gene match: 13. The length of the CDR3 is 14 residues. Germline V lookup: CDR1 LNHDA, CDR2 SQIVND (reference sequence). CDR3 nucleotide sequence: TGTGCCACCGCGACCCGGGACAGCATATACGAGCAGTACTTC. It specifies CATATRDSIYEQYF.